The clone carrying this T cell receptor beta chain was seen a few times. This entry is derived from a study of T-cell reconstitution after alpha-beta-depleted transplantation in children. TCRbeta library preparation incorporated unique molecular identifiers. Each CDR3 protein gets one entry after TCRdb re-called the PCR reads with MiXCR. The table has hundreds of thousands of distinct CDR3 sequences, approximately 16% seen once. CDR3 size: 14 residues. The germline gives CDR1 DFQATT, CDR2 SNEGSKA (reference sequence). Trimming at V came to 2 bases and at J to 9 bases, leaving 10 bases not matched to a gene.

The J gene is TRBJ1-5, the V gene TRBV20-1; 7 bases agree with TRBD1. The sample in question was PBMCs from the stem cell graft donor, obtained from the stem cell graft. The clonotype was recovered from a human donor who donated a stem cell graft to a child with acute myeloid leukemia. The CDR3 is CSARNRGGDLPQHF. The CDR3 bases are TGCAGTGCTAGAAACAGGGGAGGGGATTTGCCCCAGCATTTT.